Listed here are 2 T cell receptor beta chains from one sample, sequenced in a study of response to subunit inactivated influenza vaccine. A single record per CDR3 protein comes from TCRdb applying MiXCR to the RT-PCR reads. This table holds about 650,000 distinct CDR3 sequences, 12% to 15% found once. Sequencing used PBMCs from blood, obtained 14 days before vaccination. These TCRs come from a man in his fifties or sixties who received an inactivated influenza vaccine.

This clonotype was detected only a few times. The V gene is TRBV3-1, the J gene TRBJ2-7; 9 nucleotides match TRBD2. V shed 1 base, J shed 9 bases, and the junction held 7 bases outside the gene matches. The germline CDR1 and CDR2 sequences are LGHDT and YNNKEL (reference sequence). The CDR3 is 14 amino acids. The CDR3 DNA follows: TGTGCCAGCAGCCAAGCGGGACTAGCATCTGTGCAGTACTTC. Translated, it gives CASSQAGLASVQYF.

A few counts support this clonotype. The chain uses TRBV6-1 and TRBJ1-5, with no clear D. The germline V and J ends were trimmed by 6 bases and 2 bases, with 11 bases remaining between them. The CDR3 is 14 residues long. Germline CDR1 is MNHNS and CDR2 is SASEGT. CDR3 region: CASSGRFRNQPQHF. The CDR3 nucleotides read TGTGCCAGCAGCGGACGGTTTCGCAATCAGCCCCAGCATTTT.